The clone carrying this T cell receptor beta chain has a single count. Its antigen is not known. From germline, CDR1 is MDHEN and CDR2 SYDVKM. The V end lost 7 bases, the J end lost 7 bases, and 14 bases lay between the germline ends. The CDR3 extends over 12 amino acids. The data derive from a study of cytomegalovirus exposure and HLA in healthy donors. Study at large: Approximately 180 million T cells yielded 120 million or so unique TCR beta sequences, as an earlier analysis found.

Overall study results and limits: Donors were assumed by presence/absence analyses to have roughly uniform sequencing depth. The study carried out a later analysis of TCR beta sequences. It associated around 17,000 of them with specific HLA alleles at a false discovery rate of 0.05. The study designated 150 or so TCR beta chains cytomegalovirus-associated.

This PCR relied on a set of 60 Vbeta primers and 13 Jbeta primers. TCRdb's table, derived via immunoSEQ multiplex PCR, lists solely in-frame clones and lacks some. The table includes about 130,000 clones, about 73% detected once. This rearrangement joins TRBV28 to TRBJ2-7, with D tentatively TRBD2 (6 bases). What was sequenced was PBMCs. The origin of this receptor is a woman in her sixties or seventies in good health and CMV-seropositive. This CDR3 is CASTSGVREQYF. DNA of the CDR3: TGTGCCAGCACCTCGGGAGTGAGGGAGCAGTACTTC.